Below are 24 T cell receptor beta chains sequenced from a single sample in a study of metastatic and nonmetastatic thyroid tumors. No treatment of any kind had been given to any patient before thyroid surgery. TCRdb re-clonotyped the PCR reads via MiXCR. The data show approximately 32,000 clones, with 15% seen just once and about 19% held by the top ten. Sequenced: blood. Source of these receptors: a male donor with papillary thyroid cancer or a benign thyroid nodule (not recorded which). Some clones in this sample may be carry-over from other donors' samples.

This clone was seen repeatedly, ten times or more. The CDR3 loop reads CASSLSGGRNEKLFF. CDR3 coding DNA: TGTGCCAGCAGTCTCTCGGGAGGGAGGAATGAAAAACTGTTTTTT. This chain links TRBV6-2 or TRBV6-3 with TRBJ1-4; D unclear. This CDR3 contains 15 residues. The ends were cut back, 5 bases at V and 5 bases at J, with 15 bases in the middle. From germline, CDR1 is MNHEY and CDR2 SVGEGT.

This clone was found many times. The chain joins TRBV5-1 to TRBJ1-1; tentative D call: TRBD1 (6 bases). The CDR3 spans 13 residues. Germline V gene data show CDR1 as SGHRS and CDR2 as YFSETQ. Deletions cut 5 bases from V and 1 base from J, with 9 bases between. The CDR3 sequence: CASSEQGNTEAFF. In nucleotides, the CDR3 is TGCGCCAGCAGTGAACAGGGGAACACTGAAGCTTTCTTT.

This clone has at least ten counts. DNA for the CDR3: TGTGCCTGGAGAAGTAGCGGGAGGAAATACACCGGGGAGCTGTTTTTT. Its protein is CAWRSSGRKYTGELFF. The chain combines TRBV30 with TRBJ2-2; 10 bases are a match to TRBD2. Losses at the gene ends were 3 bases for V and 3 bases for J; bases not matched to a gene: 7. The CDR3 is 16 amino acids. Germline V CDR1 and CDR2: GTSNPN, SVGIG (reference sequence).

This clone was seen many times. V is TRBV7-2 and J is TRBJ1-5; no firm D call. From germline, CDR1 is SGHTA and CDR2 FQGNSA. V lost 2 bases, J lost 7 bases, and 6 bases lay in between. This CDR3 has 12 amino acids. The CDR3 protein is CASSLLGQPQHF. The CDR3 DNA reads as TGTGCCAGCAGCTTACTAGGGCAGCCCCAGCATTTT.

Many counts were recorded for this clone. The CDR3 protein is CASSYAAPGQGLALAKNIQYF. The CDR3 DNA reads TGTGCCAGCAGTTACGCCGCGCCGGGACAGGGACTAGCTCTAGCCAAAAACATTCAGTACTTC. The J gene is TRBJ2-4, the V gene TRBV6-6; TRBD1 or TRBD2 may be the D gene (9 bases each). This CDR3 spans 21 amino acids. Germline V gene lookup returns CDR1 MNHNY and CDR2 SVGAGI (reference sequence). The V end was cut by 2 bases, the J end by 0 bases, with 26 bases between.

This clone was counted between two and nine times. Mismatch with germline at one junction end may stem from a read error. As DNA, the CDR3 is TGTGCCAGCAGGGAAACAGGGGGCGATCAGCCCCATCATTTT. Translating gives CASRETGGDQPHHF. This chain uses TRBV6-1 with TRBJ1-5; 9 nucleotides match TRBD1. The CDR3 has 14 residues. Germline V lookup: CDR1 MNHNS, CDR2 SASEGT.

This clone was found many times. The V and J genes are TRBV5-1 and TRBJ2-2, with D tentatively TRBD2 (6 bases). Germline V gene sequence: CDR1 SGHRS, CDR2 YFSETQ. CDR3 size: 15 residues. Trimming pared 4 bases from V and 0 bases from J, leaving 10 bases between. In nucleotides, the CDR3 is TGCGCCAGCAGCACCGGACTAACGAACACCGGGGAGCTGTTTTTT. Residues: CASSTGLTNTGELFF.

There are many counts of this clone. The chain links TRBV15 to TRBJ1-6; no reliable D call. The V and J ends lost 2 bases and 10 bases respectively, with 9 bases between them. CDR3 size: 13 residues. Germline V gene sequence: CDR1 LNHNV, CDR2 YYDKDF (reference sequence). This chain's CDR3 is CATSRPLGSPLHF. The DNA of the CDR3 is TGTGCCACCAGCAGACCCCTGGGGTCACCCCTCCACTTT.

The genes are TRBV11-2 and TRBJ1-1, with 9 bases that match TRBD1. V shed 2 bases and J 3 bases; nucleotides not matched to a gene: 13. Germline CDR1 and CDR2: SGHAT and FQNNGV. The CDR3 has 18 residues. CDR3 in amino acids: CASSLRTGAGGLYTEAFF. Here the CDR3 DNA reads TGTGCCAGCAGCTTAAGGACAGGGGCGGGGGGATTGTACACTGAAGCTTTCTTT.

This clone was seen at least ten times. The chain uses TRBV7-3 and TRBJ2-1; unclear D gene. The CDR3 runs 13 residues. V lost 2 bases to trimming and J lost 1 base, with 3 bases between them. The germline gives CDR1 SGHTA, CDR2 FQGTGA. The CDR3, as DNA: TGTGCCAGCAGCTTATATTCCTACAATGAGCAGTTCTTC. Residues: CASSLYSYNEQFF.

This clone was seen many times. V usage is TRBV7-2 and J usage is TRBJ2-7, with 7 positions matching TRBD1. The germline V gene has CDR1 SGHTA and CDR2 FQGNSA. V trimming: 3 bases; J trimming: 2 bases; junction bases outside the gene matches: 7. The CDR3 sequence is 15 residues long. CDR3 DNA sequence: TGTGCCAGCAGCTTGGGTCAGGGGGAGACCTACGAGCAGTACTTC. Translation: CASSLGQGETYEQYF. Together with reference TRBV7-2 and TRBJ2-7, the CDR3 gives the full variable domain: GAGVSQSPSNKVTEKGKDVELRCDPISGHTALYWYRQSLGQGLEFLIYFQGNSAPDKSGLPSDRFSAERTGGSVSTLTIQRTQQEDSAVYLCASSLGQGETYEQYFGPGTRLTVT.

This clone was counted ten times or more. The rearrangement links TRBV10-3 to TRBJ1-1; no reliable D call. CDR1 ENHRY and CDR2 SYGVKD come from the germline V gene. The CDR3 sequence is 12 residues long. Deletions cut 5 bases from V and 7 bases from J, with 11 bases between. The chain's CDR3 is CAISSRPVEAFF. The CDR3 nucleotides read TGTGCCATCAGTTCAAGACCGGTTGAAGCTTTCTTT.

This clone came up many times. One base away lies a much larger clone, so this may be a sequencing read error. The chain joins TRBV6-1 to TRBJ2-2, with 8 nucleotides matching TRBD1. There are 16 residues in the CDR3. The V gene end was trimmed by 11 bases and the J gene end by 7 bases; junction bases not matched to a gene: 18. Germline-derived CDR1 and CDR2 are MNHNS and SASEGT. The CDR3 loop reads CAGKGTGATRRGELFF. The CDR3 region has the DNA TGTGCCGGCAAAGGGACAGGTGCTACCCGACGCGGGGAGCTGTTTTTT.

This clone was seen a handful of times. The V call is TRBV12-3 or TRBV12-4, the J call TRBJ2-1; no firm D call. The length of the CDR3 is 15 residues. Trimming took off 2 bases at V and 3 bases at J, with 11 bases between the two ends. CDR3 sequence (DNA): TGTGCCAGCAGTTTACAAGTGGGTTACTACAATGAGCAGTTCTTC. It encodes CASSLQVGYYNEQFF.

This clone was detected many times. J is TRBJ1-5 and V is TRBV15, with D maybe TRBD1 (5 bases). The length of the CDR3 is 15 residues. Germline V lookup: CDR1 LNHNV, CDR2 YYDKDF (reference sequence). Trimming shortened V by 8 bases and J by 7 bases, and 21 bases separated the two germline ends. For the CDR3, the DNA is TGTGCCACCCGGTCTTGGGGGACGGGAAGCCAGCCCCAGCATTTT. As protein: CATRSWGTGSQPQHF.

This clone showed up many times. The rearrangement joins TRBV27 to TRBJ2-3; no reliable D call. The CDR3 loop spans 13 amino acids. Germline V gene data show CDR1 as MNHEY and CDR2 as SMNVEV (reference sequence). Trimming removed 4 bases from V and 5 bases from J, with 10 bases in between. CDR3: CASSSDAGDTQYF. In nucleotides, the CDR3 is TGTGCCAGCAGTTCGGACGCCGGAGATACGCAGTATTTT.

A word on this clone: A read error may explain this, as a much larger clone is one base away. The chain has TRBV20-1 and TRBJ2-5, with 11 positions matching TRBD1. Trimming cost V 8 bases and J 9 bases; bases outside gene matches: 11. The germline gives CDR1 DFQATT, CDR2 SNEGSKA (reference sequence). The CDR3 extends over 13 amino acids. The CDR3 reads CSSIPGQGEAQYF. As DNA, the CDR3 is TGCAGTTCCATACCGGGACAGGGGGAGGCCCAGTACTTC.

Many counts were recorded for this clone. The genes are TRBV15 and TRBJ1-3, with unresolved D. Per germline, CDR1 LNHNV and CDR2 YYDKDF (reference sequence). This CDR3 is 13 amino acids long. Trimming removed 6 bases from V and 3 bases from J, with 9 bases in between. CDR3: CATSKGGGNTIYF. As DNA, the CDR3 is TGTGCCACCAGTAAGGGAGGTGGAAACACCATATATTTT.

This clone was picked up many times. The V and J genes are TRBV3-1 and TRBJ2-7; 8 nucleotides match TRBD2. CDR3 size: 16 residues. Germline CDR1 and CDR2: LGHDT and YNNKEL (reference sequence). J lost 6 bases, V lost 1 base, and 11 bases had no gene match. The CDR3 region is CASSQGSGRFLREQYF. The CDR3 DNA follows: TGTGCCAGCAGCCAAGGCAGCGGGAGATTCCTACGCGAGCAGTACTTC.

This clone occurred many times. This chain connects TRBV30 to TRBJ1-6; the match to TRBD1 covers 8 bases. Germline CDR1 is GTSNPN and CDR2 is SVGIG (reference sequence). The CDR3 is 15 residues long. The V and J ends lost 3 bases and 6 bases, in that order; junction bases with no gene match: 7. The DNA for the CDR3 is TGTGCCTGGAGGGACACAGGGGGAAGTAATTCACCCCTCCACTTT. Its protein is CAWRDTGGSNSPLHF.

The chain is built from TRBV15 and TRBJ1-4; no clear D. V was pared by 3 bases and J by 12 bases, with 14 bases between. The CDR3 covers 13 residues. Germline CDR1 reads LNHNV; CDR2 reads YYDKDF (reference sequence). The DNA for the CDR3 is TGTGCCACCAGCAGCCGGTTGGTAGAAGAACTGTTTTTT. This gives the protein CATSSRLVEELFF.

This clone turned up a few times. The V call is TRBV28, the J call TRBJ1-6, with D perhaps matching TRBD1 (6 bases). The length of the CDR3 is 14 residues. The germline V gene has CDR1 MDHEN and CDR2 SYDVKM. V gave up 8 bases and J gave up 7 bases, with 15 bases separating them. Written as DNA, the CDR3 is TGTGCCAGCGGAGTACAGGGTAAAAATTCACCCCTCCACTTT. This codes for CASGVQGKNSPLHF.

The table lists this clone with many counts. The chain is built from TRBV2 and TRBJ2-3; 8 bases match TRBD2. The CDR3 has 14 residues. Per germline, CDR1 SNHLY and CDR2 FYNNEI. J lost 6 bases, V lost 7 bases, and 9 bases had no gene match. This CDR3 reads CASTGGGRSDTQYF. The DNA for the CDR3 is TGTGCCAGCACCGGGGGGGGGAGGTCGGATACGCAGTATTTT.

At least ten counts were recorded for this clone. The V gene is TRBV28, the J gene TRBJ1-1; D ambiguous. Germline CDR1 MDHEN, CDR2 SYDVKM. V lost 3 bases and J lost 6, with 11 bases in between. This CDR3 spans 13 amino acids. DNA of the CDR3: TGTGCCAGCAGTTTGGCAGATAGGGCTGAAGCTTTCTTT. Protein product: CASSLADRAEAFF.